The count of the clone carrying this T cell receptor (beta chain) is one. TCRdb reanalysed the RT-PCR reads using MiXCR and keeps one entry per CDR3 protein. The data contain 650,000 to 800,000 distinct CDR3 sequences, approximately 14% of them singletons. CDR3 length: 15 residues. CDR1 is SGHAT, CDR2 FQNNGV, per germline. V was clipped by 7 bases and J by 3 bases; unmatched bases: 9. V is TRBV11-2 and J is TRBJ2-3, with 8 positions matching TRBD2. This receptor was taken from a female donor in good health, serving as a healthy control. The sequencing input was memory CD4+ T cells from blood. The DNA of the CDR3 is TGTGCCAGCATGCTCCGGGAGGGCGGGACAGATACGCAGTATTTT. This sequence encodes CASMLREGGTDTQYF.